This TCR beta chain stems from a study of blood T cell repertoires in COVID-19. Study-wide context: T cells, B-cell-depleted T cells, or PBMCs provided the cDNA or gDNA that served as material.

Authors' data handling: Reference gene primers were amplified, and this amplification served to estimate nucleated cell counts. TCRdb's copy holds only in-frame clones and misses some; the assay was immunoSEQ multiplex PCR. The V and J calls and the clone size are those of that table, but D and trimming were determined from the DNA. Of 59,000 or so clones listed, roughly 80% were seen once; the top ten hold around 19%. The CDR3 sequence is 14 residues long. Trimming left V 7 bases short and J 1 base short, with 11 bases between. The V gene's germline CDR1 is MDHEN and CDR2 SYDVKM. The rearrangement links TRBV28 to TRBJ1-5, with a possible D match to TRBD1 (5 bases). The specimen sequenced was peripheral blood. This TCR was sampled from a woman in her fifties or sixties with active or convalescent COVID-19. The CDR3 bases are TGTGCCAGCACGAGGACAAAAAGCAATCAGCCCCAGCATTTT. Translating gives CASTRTKSNQPQHF.